This entry describes one T cell receptor beta chain. There are 15 residues in the CDR3. CDR1 is LGHDT and CDR2 is YNNKEL in the germline V gene (reference sequence). With 4 bases removed from V and 7 bases from J, the gap between germline ends came to 14 bases. These data belong to a study of blood T cell repertoires in COVID-19. The overall study: From the United States, Italy and Spain came samples of acute and convalescent COVID-19. Sample material is recorded as cDNA or gDNA derived from T cells, B-cell-depleted T cells, or PBMCs.

Source study methods: Amplification with reference gene primers provided the estimates of nucleated cell counts. The data were produced by immunoSEQ multiplex PCR, yet TCRdb's version contains in-frame clones alone and is incomplete. The V and J calls and clone size come from that table; D and trimming were worked out from the DNA. This sample has 60,000 to 85,000 clones, with over 65% found just once. The V call is TRBV3-1 (or the pseudogene TRBV3-2), the J call TRBJ1-6, with D maybe TRBD1 (6 bases). The material sequenced was peripheral blood. This receptor was identified in a human donor with acute or convalescent COVID-19. The donor label of this sample is uncertain. CDR3 DNA sequence: TGTGCCAGCAGCCTCACAGGGCTCCGGAATTCACCCCTCCACTTT. Amino acids: CASSLTGLRNSPLHF.